A selection of T cell receptor beta chains follows, all from one sample in a study of Ad26.COV2.S vaccination and SARS-CoV-2 variants. Sequenced by immunoSEQ multiplex PCR; TCRdb stores in-frame clones only, minus some. This sample yields about 400,000 clones, of which approximately 89% are seen a single time; 1.5% to 2% belongs to the top ten. Sequenced material: peripheral blood, taken in a trial of Ad26.COV2.S vaccine versus placebo. The receptor source for this set is a person between 18 and 65 years old who received the Ad26.COV2.S COVID-19 vaccine or a placebo. CDR3s leave out the opening cysteine and the closing phenylalanine or tryptophan. Fields, in order: CDR3 protein, J gene, V gene.

ASSLPHTEAF	TRBJ1-1	TRBV3-1/TRBV3-2
SADSYGYT	TRBJ1-2	TRBV29-1
ASSFRVGVRENTDTQY	TRBJ2-3	TRBV27
ASTGRTNTGELF	TRBJ2-2	TRBV6-6
ATSEWTGAGEKLF	TRBJ1-4	TRBV24-1
SSEAGTDTQY	TRBJ2-3	TRBV29-1
ASSPQDRSYEQY	TRBJ2-7	TRBV7-9
ATKGPQETQY	TRBJ2-5	TRBV24-1
ASGNTPTSVPSSYNEQF	TRBJ2-1	TRBV12-5
ASSVVEGPYTEAF	TRBJ1-1	TRBV9
ASSVGRAGTDTQY	TRBJ2-3	TRBV9
SASLGGYPEAF	TRBJ1-1	TRBV29-1
ASSYSDRGIYNEQF	TRBJ2-1	TRBV6-2/TRBV6-3
ASSLPGPAYNEQF	TRBJ2-1	TRBV5-1
ASSQTVTQY	TRBJ2-3	TRBV14
AWSVRDRGYEQY	TRBJ2-7	TRBV30
ASSEVPVDSF	TRBJ1-1	TRBV2
ASSPTHPGPEAF	TRBJ1-1	TRBV4-1
ASSLQGAETQY	TRBJ2-5	TRBV5-6
ASSQRGSDYGYT	TRBJ1-2	TRBV6-6
ASKANEKLF	TRBJ1-4	TRBV6-6
ASRSGTSGRYYEQY	TRBJ2-7	TRBV5-1
ASSQEDSSYEQY	TRBJ2-7	TRBV23-1
ASSPGGTTQY	TRBJ2-3	TRBV6-5
AWRAGTSGSYEQF	TRBJ2-1	TRBV30
AISESGLGDTQY	TRBJ2-3	TRBV10-3
ASSPGQVSYNEQF	TRBJ2-1	TRBV18
ASSLGGGGINEQF	TRBJ2-1	TRBV11-3
ASSLGQTHRVTDTQY	TRBJ2-3	TRBV5-6